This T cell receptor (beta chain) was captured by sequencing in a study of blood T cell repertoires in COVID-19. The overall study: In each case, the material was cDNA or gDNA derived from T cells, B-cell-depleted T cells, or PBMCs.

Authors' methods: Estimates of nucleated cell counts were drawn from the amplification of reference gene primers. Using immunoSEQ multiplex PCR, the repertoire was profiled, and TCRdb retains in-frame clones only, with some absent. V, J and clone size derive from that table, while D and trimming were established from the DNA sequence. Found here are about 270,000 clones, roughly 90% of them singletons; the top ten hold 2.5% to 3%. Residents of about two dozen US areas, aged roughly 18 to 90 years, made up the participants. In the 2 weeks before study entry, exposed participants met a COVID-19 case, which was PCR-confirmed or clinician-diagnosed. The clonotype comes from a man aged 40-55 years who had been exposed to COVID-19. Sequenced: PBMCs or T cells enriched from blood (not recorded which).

CDR3 nucleotide sequence: TGTGCCAGCAGCCAAGAGGGGGGTTGGACTGAAGCTTTCTTT. Translating gives CASSQEGGWTEAFF. This chain connects TRBV4-2 to TRBJ1-1; maybe TRBD1 (5 bases). The CDR3 runs 14 residues. Per the germline V gene, CDR1 is LGHNA and CDR2 is YNFKEQ. Trimming removed 0 bases at V and 5 bases at J, with 10 bases between.